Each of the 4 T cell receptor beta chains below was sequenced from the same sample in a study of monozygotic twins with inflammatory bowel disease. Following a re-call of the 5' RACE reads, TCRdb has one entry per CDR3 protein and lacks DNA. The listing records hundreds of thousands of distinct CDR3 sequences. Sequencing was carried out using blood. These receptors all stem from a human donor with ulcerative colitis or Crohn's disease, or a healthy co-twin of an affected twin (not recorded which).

The CDR3 here is CASSRQANYGYTF. J is TRBJ1-2 and V is TRBV6-5; TCRdb indicates TRBD1, and absent DNA this call remains unverified. Per the germline V gene, CDR1 is MNHEY and CDR2 is SVGAGI. The CDR3 spans 13 residues.

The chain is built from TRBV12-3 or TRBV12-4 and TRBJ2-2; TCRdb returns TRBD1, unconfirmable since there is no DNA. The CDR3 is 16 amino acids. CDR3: CASSFRDVTNTGELFF.

Here the CDR3 reads CASQTSGGSYNEQFF. V gene TRBV5-1 combines with J gene TRBJ2-1; the TRBD2 assignment by TCRdb is unverifiable without DNA. The CDR3 sequence is 15 residues long. Germline V CDR1 and CDR2: SGHRS, YFSETQ.

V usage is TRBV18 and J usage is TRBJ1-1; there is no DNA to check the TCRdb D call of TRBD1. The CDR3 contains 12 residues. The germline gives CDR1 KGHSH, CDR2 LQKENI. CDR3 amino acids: CASSPAGPEAFF. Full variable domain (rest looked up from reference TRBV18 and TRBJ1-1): NAGVMQNPRHLVRRRGQEARLRCSPMKGHSHVYWYRQLPEEGLKFMVYLQKENIIDESGMPKERFSAEFPKEGPSILRIQQVVRGDSAAYFCASSPAGPEAFFGQGTRLTVV.